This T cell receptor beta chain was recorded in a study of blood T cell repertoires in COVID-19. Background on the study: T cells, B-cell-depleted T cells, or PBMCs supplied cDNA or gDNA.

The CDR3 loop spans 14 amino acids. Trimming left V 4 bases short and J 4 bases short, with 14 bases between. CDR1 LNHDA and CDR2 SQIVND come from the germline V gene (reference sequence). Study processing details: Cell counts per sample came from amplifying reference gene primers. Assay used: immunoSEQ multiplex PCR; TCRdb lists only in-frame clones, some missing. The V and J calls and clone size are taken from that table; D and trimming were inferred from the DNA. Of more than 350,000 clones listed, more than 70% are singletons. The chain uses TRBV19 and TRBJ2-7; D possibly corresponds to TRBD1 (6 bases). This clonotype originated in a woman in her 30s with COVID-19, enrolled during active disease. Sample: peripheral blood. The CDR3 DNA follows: TGTGCCAGTAGTACCGGACAGTTGGGGTACGAGCAGTACTTC. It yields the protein CASSTGQLGYEQYF.